The rows below give T cell receptor beta chains drawn from one sample of a study of memory CD4+ T cells and cytomegalovirus serostatus. Produced via immunoSEQ multiplex PCR; TCRdb's table is partial and in-frame only. The sample includes approximately 65,000 clones, more than 70% of them seen just once. Sequencing was performed on memory CD4+ T cells from blood. The receptors derive from an adult in good health and CMV-seronegative. CDR3s include the opening cysteine and the closing phenylalanine or tryptophan. The order of the fields is clone size, D gene, V gene, J gene, CDR3 protein, CDR3 DNA. D genes are given only for firm matches. Part of the rows lack a size; the others show once, few, many or a class for expanded clones.

few	.	TRBV2	TRBJ2-3	CASSVEGTSTDTQYF	TGTGCCAGCAGTGTCGAGGGGACTAGCACAGATACGCAGTATTTT
.	.	TRBV29-1	TRBJ1-1	CSVEPNRIGVNTEAFF	TGCAGCGTTGAACCGAATCGTATCGGGGTGAACACTGAAGCTTTCTTT
once	.	TRBV19	TRBJ2-7	CASSIIGGATYEQYF	TGTGCCAGTAGTATAATTGGGGGCGCAACTTACGAGCAGTACTTC
.	TRBD2	TRBV4-2	TRBJ2-1	CASSQATGLAGGARNEQFF	TGTGCCAGCAGCCAAGCAACGGGACTAGCGGGAGGAGCACGGAATGAGCAGTTCTTC
.	.	TRBV19	TRBJ1-1	CASSIGEATEAFF	TGTGCCAGTAGTATAGGGGAGGCCACTGAAGCTTTCTTT
few	.	TRBV7-9	TRBJ1-1	CASSLGAERNTEAFF	TGTGCCAGCAGCTTAGGGGCAGAAAGGAACACTGAAGCTTTCTTT
once	.	TRBV19	TRBJ1-1	CASTMGGASNTEAFF	TGTGCCAGTACCATGGGGGGGGCGTCGAACACTGAAGCTTTCTTT
.	.	TRBV7-9	TRBJ2-5	CASSLALGGQGETQYF	TGTGCCAGCAGCTTAGCGCTCGGAGGTCAGGGGGAGACCCAGTACTTC
.	.	TRBV30	TRBJ1-5	CAWSRDSNQPQHF	TGTGCCTGGAGTCGGGACAGCAATCAGCCCCAGCATTTT
.	TRBD2	TRBV5-1	TRBJ2-3	CASSLVRTGGSTDTQYF	TGCGCCAGCAGCTTGGTGCGGACGGGGGGGAGCACAGATACGCAGTATTTT
.	.	TRBV7-2	TRBJ2-7	CASSGASRYEQYF	TGTGCCAGCAGCGGAGCTAGTCGATACGAGCAGTACTTC
.	TRBD1	TRBV11-1	TRBJ1-6	CASSSDRVSPLHF	TGTGCCAGCAGCTCAGACAGGGTTTCACCCCTCCACTTT
.	.	TRBV5-5	TRBJ1-1	CASSFIENTEAFF	TGTGCCAGCAGCTTTATAGAGAACACTGAAGCTTTCTTT
.	TRBD1	TRBV5-6	TRBJ2-3	CASSLPDRAAADTQYF	TGTGCCAGCAGCTTACCGGACAGGGCGGCGGCAGATACGCAGTATTTT
.	.	TRBV7-6	TRBJ1-1	CASSLASVTEAFF	TGTGCCAGCAGCTTAGCGTCAGTCACTGAAGCTTTCTTT
.	TRBD2	TRBV5-1	TRBJ2-5	CASSNYPGLAKETQYF	TGCGCCAGCAGCAATTATCCGGGACTAGCGAAGGAGACCCAGTACTTC
.	.	TRBV7-9	TRBJ2-5	CASSLTAGEVQYF	TGTGCCAGCAGCTTAACCGCCGGGGAGGTCCAGTACTTC
few	TRBD1	TRBV6-5	TRBJ1-1	CASYQGGLTEAFF	TGTGCCAGTTACCAGGGGGGACTCACTGAAGCTTTCTTT
.	.	TRBV10-1	TRBJ2-1	CASSPGLQSYNEQFF	TGCGCCAGCAGTCCCGGACTGCAATCCTACAATGAGCAGTTCTTC
few	TRBD1	TRBV6-1	TRBJ1-1	CASSRYGQVPEAFF	TGTGCCAGCAGTCGATACGGACAGGTCCCTGAAGCTTTCTTT
.	.	TRBV5-1	TRBJ1-3	CASSEQGTSPNTIYF	TGCGCCAGCAGCGAACAAGGGACATCACCAAACACCATATATTTT
.	.	TRBV2	TRBJ2-1	CASSETLFNEQFF	TGTGCCAGCAGTGAGACGCTTTTCAATGAGCAGTTCTTC
.	TRBD1	TRBV7-8	TRBJ2-5	CASSPGTGLGGETQYF	TGTGCCAGCAGCCCGGGGACAGGGCTAGGCGGGGAGACCCAGTACTTC
.	TRBD1	TRBV4-1	TRBJ1-1	CASSRGGLNTEAFF	TGCGCCAGCAGCCGAGGGGGCCTGAACACTGAAGCTTTCTTT
.	.	TRBV18	TRBJ2-3	CASSPSTDTQYF	TGTGCCAGCTCCCCGAGCACAGATACGCAGTATTTT
.	TRBD1	TRBV29-1	TRBJ1-3	CSVGQSSGNTIYF	TGCAGCGTGGGACAGAGCTCTGGAAACACCATATATTTT
.	TRBD1	TRBV19	TRBJ2-1	CATLQSQGYEQFF	TGTGCCACACTCCAATCACAGGGGTATGAGCAGTTCTTC
.	TRBD1	TRBV27	TRBJ1-2	CASSLWDGTGGYTF	TGTGCCAGCAGTTTATGGGATGGGACAGGGGGCTACACCTTC
.	TRBD1	TRBV19	TRBJ1-2	CASSSQGKVYGYTF	TGTGCCAGTAGTTCACAGGGGAAGGTCTATGGCTACACCTTC
.	.	TRBV10-3	TRBJ2-7	CAIRGGGEQYF	TGTGCCATCAGGGGGGGAGGCGAGCAGTACTTC
.	.	TRBV5-4	TRBJ2-7	CASSFGTMVSHYEQYF	TGTGCCAGCAGCTTCGGGACGATGGTCAGCCACTACGAGCAGTACTTC
once	.	TRBV5-4	TRBJ2-7	CASSFKVSYEQYF	TGTGCCAGCAGCTTTAAGGTCTCGTACGAGCAGTACTTC
.	.	TRBV28	TRBJ1-5	CAIPLIRGSGQPQHF	TGTGCCATCCCGCTGATCAGGGGCTCCGGTCAGCCCCAGCATTTT
.	TRBD2	TRBV30	TRBJ2-7	CAWSVGGARYEQYF	TGTGCCTGGAGTGTGGGAGGGGCTCGATACGAGCAGTACTTC
.	.	TRBV5-6	TRBJ1-2	CASSLVGLQEDYGYTF	TGTGCCAGCAGCTTGGTAGGTCTCCAGGAAGACTATGGCTACACCTTC
.	.	TRBV6-1	TRBJ2-6	CASTPAGGANVLTF	TGTGCCAGCACACCTGCTGGTGGGGCCAACGTCCTGACTTTC
.	TRBD1	TRBV28	TRBJ2-1	CATQDRGQYNEQFF	TGTGCCACCCAAGACAGGGGGCAGTACAATGAGCAGTTCTTC
.	.	TRBV10-3	TRBJ1-1	CAIKGSMMDTEAFF	TGTGCCATCAAAGGCTCGATGATGGACACTGAAGCTTTCTTT
.	.	TRBV5-6	TRBJ2-5	CASSLGVLRTETQYF	TGTGCCAGCAGCTTGGGGGTGCTCCGCACAGAGACCCAGTACTTC
.	.	TRBV19	TRBJ2-1	CASSWRASYNEQFF	TGTGCCAGTAGTTGGCGGGCCTCCTACAATGAGCAGTTCTTC
.	.	TRBV28	TRBJ1-1	CASRTGWMNTEAFF	TGTGCCAGCAGGACTGGATGGATGAACACTGAAGCTTTCTTT
.	.	TRBV6-1	TRBJ1-6	CASSEGDRGTNSPLHF	TGTGCCAGCAGTGAAGGGGACCGCGGGACTAATTCACCCCTCCACTTT
.	.	TRBV4-1	TRBJ2-1	CASSQTQTVTSYNEQFF	TGCGCCAGCAGCCAGACCCAGACCGTAACCTCCTACAATGAGCAGTTCTTC
.	.	TRBV6-4	TRBJ1-1	CASRITGLSTEAFF	TGTGCCAGCAGAATCACAGGGCTCAGCACTGAAGCTTTCTTT
few	TRBD1	TRBV5-1	TRBJ1-6	CASSLGDRSPLHF	TGCGCCAGCAGCTTGGGGGACAGATCACCCCTCCACTTT
.	.	TRBV6-1	TRBJ1-5	CATRAGQPQHF	TGTGCCACGAGGGCGGGTCAGCCCCAGCATTTT
.	.	TRBV7-9	TRBJ2-1	CASSHNRDSHYNEQFF	TGTGCCAGCAGCCACAACCGGGACTCTCACTACAATGAGCAGTTCTTC
.	.	TRBV7-2	TRBJ1-2	CASSQQGPYYGYTF	TGTGCCAGCAGCCAACAGGGACCGTACTATGGCTACACCTTC
.	.	TRBV28	TRBJ2-7	CASSSGGISEQYF	TGTGCCAGCAGCTCAGGGGGGATCTCCGAGCAGTACTTC
.	.	TRBV7-2	TRBJ2-3	CASSLSLKTDTQYF	TGTGCCAGCAGCTTAAGCTTGAAGACAGATACGCAGTATTTT
.	.	TRBV5-1	TRBJ1-6	CASSLGSGFDNSPLHF	TGCGCCAGCAGCCTTGGATCGGGGTTCGATAATTCACCCCTCCACTTT
.	.	TRBV30	TRBJ1-2	CAWSSQAANYGYTF	TGTGCCTGGAGTTCCCAGGCGGCTAACTATGGCTACACCTTC
.	.	TRBV5-6	TRBJ2-2	CASSFSLANTGELFF	TGTGCCAGCAGCTTCAGCCTGGCGAACACCGGGGAGCTGTTTTTT
.	TRBD2	TRBV11-3	TRBJ2-1	CASSTSGSGEQFF	TGTGCCAGCAGTACTAGCGGGAGTGGGGAGCAGTTCTTC
.	TRBD2	TRBV11-3	TRBJ2-1	CASSLGLADYNEQFF	TGTGCCAGCAGCCTGGGACTAGCGGACTACAATGAGCAGTTCTTC